Listed below are T cell receptor beta chains from one sample, sequenced in a study of T cell repertoires in cytomegalovirus infection. MiXCR, run by TCRdb on the reads, gives a single entry per CDR3 protein. Here the sample spans some 150,000 distinct CDR3 sequences, about 6.5% being singletons. Sequenced sample: PBMCs. The receptors were sampled from a human donor in good health (CMV status not recorded). Some clones in this sample may be carry-over from other donors' samples. The CDR3 runs from the conserved cysteine through the conserved F or W. A D gene is named only where the DNA matches it firmly. Size values are once, few and many counts, or a class for expanded clones, and some rows have none.

D gene: TRBD2
clone size: many
V gene: TRBV7-2
J gene: TRBJ2-7
CDR3 DNA: TGTGCCAGCAGCTTAGGGTCTAGCGGGGTCAACGAGCAGTACTTC
CDR3 protein: CASSLGSSGVNEQYF

D gene: TRBD2
clone size: many
V gene: TRBV12-3/TRBV12-4
J gene: TRBJ2-1
CDR3 DNA: TGTGCCAGCATGATAGCGGGGGGGCAACGGAATGAGCAGTTCTTC
CDR3 protein: CASMIAGGQRNEQFF

D gene: -
clone size: few
V gene: TRBV29-1
J gene: TRBJ1-1
CDR3 DNA: TGCAGCGTTGGGCCCGGTGACATAGGGACTTTCTTT
CDR3 protein: CSVGPGDIGTFF

D gene: TRBD1
clone size: -
V gene: TRBV29-1
J gene: TRBJ1-2
CDR3 DNA: TGCAGCGTCATGACAGGGGGCGACTATGGCTACACCTTC
CDR3 protein: CSVMTGGDYGYTF

D gene: -
clone size: -
V gene: TRBV29-1
J gene: TRBJ1-1
CDR3 DNA: TGCAGCGTGGTTGCCCTGGGCATGAACACTGAAGCTTTCTTT
CDR3 protein: CSVVALGMNTEAFF

D gene: -
clone size: many
V gene: TRBV7-2
J gene: TRBJ1-6
CDR3 DNA: TGTGCCAGCAGCTTAGCTACCTCCGGCGCCCTCCACTTT
CDR3 protein: CASSLATSGALHF

D gene: TRBD2
clone size: few
V gene: TRBV4-1
J gene: TRBJ2-1
CDR3 DNA: TGCGCCAGCAGCCGGACGTCTGAGCGGGGCCAGTTCTTC
CDR3 protein: CASSRTSERGQFF

D gene: -
clone size: many
V gene: TRBV12-3/TRBV12-4
J gene: TRBJ1-5
CDR3 DNA: TGTGCCAGCAGGCAGGGGTATCAGCCCCAGCATTTT
CDR3 protein: CASRQGYQPQHF

D gene: TRBD1
clone size: few
V gene: TRBV20-1
J gene: TRBJ1-5
CDR3 DNA: TGCAGTGCTAAACAGGGGAATAGCAATCAGCCCCAGCATTTT
CDR3 protein: CSAKQGNSNQPQHF

D gene: TRBD2
clone size: -
V gene: TRBV29-1
J gene: TRBJ2-2
CDR3 DNA: TGCAGCGCGCGGGGGGACCTGAACACCGGGGAGCTGTTTTTT
CDR3 protein: CSARGDLNTGELFF

D gene: TRBD2
clone size: many
V gene: TRBV7-2
J gene: TRBJ2-7
CDR3 DNA: TGTGCCAGCAGCTTAGTTGGACTAGCGGGGATCTCCTACGAGCAGTACTTC
CDR3 protein: CASSLVGLAGISYEQYF

D gene: TRBD1
clone size: many
V gene: TRBV11-2
J gene: TRBJ1-1
CDR3 DNA: TGTGCCAGCAGCTTAGTTGGACAGGGTTGGAAAATGAACACTGAAGCTTTCTTT
CDR3 protein: CASSLVGQGWKMNTEAFF

D gene: -
clone size: -
V gene: TRBV12-3/TRBV12-4
J gene: TRBJ1-3
CDR3 DNA: TGTGCCAGCAGTGGCCGGGGGCCTGGAAACACCATATATTTT
CDR3 protein: CASSGRGPGNTIYF

D gene: -
clone size: few
V gene: TRBV2
J gene: TRBJ1-6
CDR3 DNA: TGTGCCAGCACCCCTTTGGGGGGTGGGTCACCCCTCCACTTT
CDR3 protein: CASTPLGGGSPLHF

D gene: -
clone size: -
V gene: TRBV7-2
J gene: TRBJ2-3
CDR3 DNA: TGTGCCAGCAACCCGGGAACTGGGGAGTCGACTTATACGCAGTATTTT
CDR3 protein: CASNPGTGESTYTQYF